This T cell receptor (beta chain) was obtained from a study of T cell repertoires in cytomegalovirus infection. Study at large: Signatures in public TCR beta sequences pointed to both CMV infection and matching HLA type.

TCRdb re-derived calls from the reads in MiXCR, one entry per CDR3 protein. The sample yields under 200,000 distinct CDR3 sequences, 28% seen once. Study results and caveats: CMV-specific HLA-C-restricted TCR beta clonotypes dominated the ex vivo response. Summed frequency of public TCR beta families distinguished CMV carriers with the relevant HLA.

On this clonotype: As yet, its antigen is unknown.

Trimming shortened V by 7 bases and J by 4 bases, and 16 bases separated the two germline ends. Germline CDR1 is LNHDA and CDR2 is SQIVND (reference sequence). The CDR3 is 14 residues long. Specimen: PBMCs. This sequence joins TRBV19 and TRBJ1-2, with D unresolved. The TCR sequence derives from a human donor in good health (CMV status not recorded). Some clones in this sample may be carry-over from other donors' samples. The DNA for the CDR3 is TGTGCCAGTACCCCTCGTACTGAAGGCTATGGCTACACCTTC. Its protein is CASTPRTEGYGYTF.